The 20 T cell receptor beta chains listed next were all sequenced from one sample in a study of OX40 agonist ivuxolimab in advanced cancers. Profiled with immunoSEQ multiplex PCR; TCRdb holds only in-frame clones, not every one. The sample carries more than 50,000 clones, around 83% recorded once. The sequencing here drew on CD4+ or CD8+ T cells sorted from blood, taken in a trial of the OX40 agonist ivuxolimab. The receptors come from an adult with an advanced solid tumor such as melanoma, head and neck, liver or kidney cancer.

The gene calls are TRBV11-1 and TRBJ1-1; 8 bases are a match to TRBD1. Per the germline V gene, CDR1 is SGHAT and CDR2 is FQDESV (reference sequence). The CDR3 length is 13 residues. The V and J ends lost 5 bases and 3 bases, in that order; junction bases with no gene match: 2. The CDR3 sequence: CASSQGADTEAFF. The CDR3 DNA reads as TGTGCCAGCAGCCAGGGGGCCGACACTGAAGCTTTCTTT. The variable domain in full, completed from reference TRBV11-1 and TRBJ1-1, reads EAEVAQSPRYKITEKSQAVAFWCDPISGHATLYWYRQILGQGPELLVQFQDESVVDDSQLPKDRFSAERLKGVDSTLKIQPAELGDSAMYLCASSQGADTEAFFGQGTRLTVV.

The chain employs TRBV7-2 and TRBJ2-1; possible D gene TRBD2, 6 bases. CDR3 length equals 14 residues. V lost 4 bases and J lost 6, with 13 bases in between. Germline CDR1 SGHTA, CDR2 FQGNSA. CDR3 protein: CASSYEGLPNEQFF. In DNA, the CDR3 is TGTGCCAGCAGCTACGAGGGACTTCCCAATGAGCAGTTCTTC.

The rearrangement links TRBV5-1 to TRBJ1-1, with D perhaps matching TRBD1 (5 bases). Trimming removed 0 bases at V and 4 bases at J, with 13 bases between. The V gene's germline CDR1 is SGHRS and CDR2 YFSETQ. The CDR3 runs 15 residues. CDR3 DNA: TGCGCCAGCAGCTTGGCTGGCAGGGTGAGCACTGAAGCTTTCTTT. Its translation is CASSLAGRVSTEAFF.

This chain links TRBV1 with TRBJ2-4. TRBV1 is a pseudogene. The CDR3 sequence is 17 residues long. CDR3 bases: TGCACCAGCAGCCAAAGCCCCTCAGTCCTAGCCAAAAACATTCAGTACTTC. It codes for CTSSQSPSVLAKNIQYF.

The gene calls are TRBV5-4 and TRBJ1-1; TRBD1 agrees at 7 bases. In germline, CDR1 is SGHNT, CDR2 YYREEE (reference sequence). V was clipped by 3 bases and J by 2 bases; unmatched bases: 7. This CDR3 spans 15 amino acids. The DNA for the CDR3 is TGTGCCAGCAGCTGGGGGAGGACAGGAAACACTGAAGCTTTCTTT. Its protein is CASSWGRTGNTEAFF.

This clone came up once. The V gene is TRBV7-9, the J gene TRBJ1-6; D unresolved. The germline V and J ends were trimmed by 1 base and 7 bases, with 8 bases remaining between them. CDR3 length equals 14 residues. Germline CDR1 is SEHNR and CDR2 is FQNEAQ (reference sequence). The CDR3, as DNA: TGTGCCAGCAGCTTAGATGGAGGGAATTCACCCCTCCACTTT. It codes for CASSLDGGNSPLHF.

The sample holds a few counts of this clone. As DNA, the CDR3 is TGTGCCATCAGGTACGGGCCCGGTGGCGATGGCTACACCTTC. It translates to CAIRYGPGGDGYTF. V usage is TRBV10-3 and J usage is TRBJ1-2, with D unclear. The CDR3 has 14 amino acids. Germline CDR1 and CDR2: ENHRY and SYGVKD. Between the trimmed V and J ends, which lost 6 bases and 6 bases, there was a span of 17 bases.

The chain employs TRBV19 and TRBJ2-3; TRBD1 aligns across 11 bases. The V segment lost 3 bases and the J segment 2 bases; nucleotides outside the gene matches: 4. The CDR3 covers 16 residues. Germline V gives CDR1 LNHDA, CDR2 SQIVND (reference sequence). CDR3 bases: TGTGCCAGTAGTATTGGACAGGGGGCGCCCACAGATACGCAGTATTTT. Residues: CASSIGQGAPTDTQYF.

The gene calls are TRBV7-9 and TRBJ2-5, with D perhaps TRBD1 (6 bases). V was shortened by 2 bases and J by 2 bases, with 12 bases between the two germline ends. The CDR3 sequence is 15 residues long. Germline V CDR1 and CDR2: SEHNR, FQNEAQ (reference sequence). The CDR3 DNA follows: TGTGCCAGCAGCTTACAGGGGAAAAGACAAGAGACCCAGTACTTC. Protein product: CASSLQGKRQETQYF. Looking up the rest from reference TRBV7-9 and TRBJ2-5 gives the full variable domain: DTGVSQNPRHKITKRGQNVTFRCDPISEHNRLYWYRQTLGQGPEFLTYFQNEAQLEKSRLLSDRFSAERPKGSFSTLEIQRTEQGDSAMYLCASSLQGKRQETQYFGPGTRLLVL.

This rearrangement joins TRBV5-1 to TRBJ1-1, with 8 positions matching TRBD1. Germline CDR1 SGHRS, CDR2 YFSETQ. Unmatched junction bases numbered 5, after V lost 1 base and J lost 6 bases. The CDR3 sequence is 14 residues long. CDR3 sequence (DNA): TGCGCCAGCAGCTTGCAGGGGGCGGTCTCTGAAGCTTTCTTT. Translated, it gives CASSLQGAVSEAFF.

V gene TRBV5-1 combines with J gene TRBJ1-2; 8 nucleotides line up with TRBD1. Looked up from germline, CDR1 is SGHRS and CDR2 is YFSETQ. Trimming removed 1 base from V and 7 bases from J; junction bases left unmatched: 12. The CDR3 has 16 residues. As DNA, the CDR3 is TGCGCCAGCAGCTTGTTGGCAGGGGGCATATTTCCTGGCTACACCTTC. It yields the protein CASSLLAGGIFPGYTF.

This clone was seen only once. This rearrangement joins TRBV18 to TRBJ2-6; maybe TRBD1 (5 bases). The CDR3 totals 17 residues. The V gene's germline CDR1 is KGHSH and CDR2 LQKENI. Trimming removed 0 bases from V and 2 bases from J, with 11 bases in between. In DNA, the CDR3 is TGTGCCAGCTCACCACCGGCTCAGGGTACTGGGGCCAACGTCCTGACTTTC. This codes for CASSPPAQGTGANVLTF.

This clone was seen once. The chain recombines TRBV7-9 with TRBJ2-7; TRBD2 is a possible D gene (6 bases). V dropped 5 bases and J dropped 6 bases, with 20 bases sitting between them. The length of the CDR3 is 15 residues. Germline loops: CDR1 SEHNR, CDR2 FQNEAQ (reference sequence). The CDR3 loop reads CASSPGMGGGGEQYF. The CDR3 nucleotides read TGTGCCAGCAGCCCGGGGATGGGGGGAGGAGGCGAGCAGTACTTC.

The chain combines TRBV6-5 with TRBJ2-5; 7 bases are a match to TRBD2. The germline V gene encodes CDR1 MNHEY and CDR2 SVGAGI. Unmatched junction bases numbered 8, after V lost 3 bases and J lost 4 bases. The CDR3 spans 15 residues. The CDR3 bases are TGTGCCAGCAGTTATATGGGAGGGAGACGAGAGACCCAGTACTTC. Translation gives CASSYMGGRRETQYF.

The rearrangement links TRBV6-5 to TRBJ1-1, with a possible D match to TRBD1 (5 bases). Germline lookup yields CDR1 MNHEY and CDR2 SVGAGI. The CDR3 contains 14 residues. V lost 2 bases and J 12 bases, leaving 19 bases between the germline ends. The CDR3 is CASSYKGRPLATFF. The DNA of the CDR3 is TGTGCCAGCAGTTACAAGGGGCGGCCCTTGGCGACTTTCTTT.

This clone is a singleton in its sample. The V and J genes are TRBV29-1 and TRBJ1-2, with TRBD1 matching over 12 bases. This CDR3 has 15 residues. Trimming cost V 7 bases and J 4 bases; bases outside gene matches: 10. Germline lookup yields CDR1 SQVTM and CDR2 ANQGSEA. CDR3 in amino acids: CSATGTGGGGYGYTF. The CDR3 region has the DNA TGCAGCGCCACAGGGACAGGGGGCGGCGGCTATGGCTACACCTTC.

The chain uses TRBV9 and TRBJ1-1, with D possibly being TRBD1 (5 bases). CDR1 and CDR2 (germline): SGDLS, YYNGEE. The CDR3 runs 14 residues. With 0 bases removed from V and 5 bases from J, the gap between germline ends came to 11 bases. CDR3 amino acids: CASSVAWQGTEAFF. DNA of the CDR3: TGTGCCAGCAGCGTAGCTTGGCAGGGAACTGAAGCTTTCTTT.

The chain has TRBV28 and TRBJ2-7; the D gene is possibly TRBD1 (5 bases). V was clipped by 5 bases and J by 5 bases, with 10 bases between them. The CDR3 is made up of 12 amino acids. Looked up from germline, CDR1 is MDHEN and CDR2 is SYDVKM. The CDR3 reads CASSPLGDEQYF. CDR3 nucleotides: TGTGCCAGCAGTCCCCTAGGGGACGAGCAGTACTTC.

This chain links TRBV5-1 with TRBJ2-6; 7 bases agree with TRBD2. Germline CDR1 SGHRS, CDR2 YFSETQ. The CDR3 is 17 amino acids. V lost 3 bases, J lost 1 base, and 7 bases stayed unmatched. The CDR3: CASSSAGGGSGANVLTF. CDR3 in DNA: TGCGCCAGCAGCTCCGCTGGGGGGGGATCTGGGGCCAACGTCCTGACTTTC.

V gene TRBV6-5 combines with J gene TRBJ2-5; no clear D gene. The CDR3 totals 13 residues. Deletions cut 0 bases from V and 6 bases from J, with 8 bases between. The germline CDR1 and CDR2 sequences are MNHEY and SVGAGI. The CDR3 nucleotides are TGTGCCAGCAGTTACTCGATGGAGCAGACCCAGTACTTC. Protein sequence: CASSYSMEQTQYF.